This T cell receptor (beta chain) is from a study of T cells after yellow fever vaccination. Study conclusions and caveats: One caveat is that FACS-sorted repertoires could contain abundant clonotypes contaminating from the bulk population. Booster samples showed a return of most primary-vaccination clones (about 97% CD4, approximately 88% CD8).

Production of TCR cDNA was by 5'RACE template switching, which also added a universal primer site and UMIs. TCRdb re-derived calls from the 5' RACE reads in MiXCR, one entry per CDR3 protein. Found here are 340,000 or so distinct CDR3 sequences, around 12% of them singletons; the top ten hold 3.2%. Deletions cut 3 bases from V and 3 bases from J, with 12 bases between. The CDR3 loop spans 14 amino acids. CDR1 is LGHNT and CDR2 is FRNRAP in the germline V gene. This clonotype turned up a few times. The antigen is unknown. The rearrangement joins TRBV12-5 to TRBJ2-7; possibly TRBD1 for D (6 bases). The TCR sequence derives from a man in his late teens or twenties who received the YFV17D yellow fever vaccine. The input for sequencing was CD4+ T cells sorted from PBMCs, taken 15 days after the yellow fever booster vaccination. The CDR3 loop is CASGLGGSHYEQYF. CDR3 nucleotides: TGTGCTAGTGGTTTAGGGGGTTCACACTACGAGCAGTACTTC.